This T cell receptor (beta chain) is drawn from a study of blood T cells in healthy people across ages. In its sample, this clonotype was seen a few times. The authors ran a second PCR of about 7 to 11 cycles using a sample-barcoded 5' primer and a J-beta primer mix. TCRdb re-analysed the 5' RACE reads in MiXCR, keeping a single row per CDR3 protein. Seen here are some 760,000 distinct CDR3 sequences, approximately 25% observed once, and the top ten hold more than 8%. V shed 4 bases and J shed 0 bases, with 10 bases lying between them. The length of the CDR3 is 14 residues. Germline loops: CDR1 SGHRS, CDR2 YFSETQ. These data were also reused for a study on T cells of mothers and their children.

The chain links TRBV5-1 to TRBJ1-2; a weak D match, TRBD1 (6 bases). The sequence came from a boy aged 5-17 years in good health. The sample comprised blood. In nucleotides, the CDR3 is TGCGCCAGCAGCCCGACAGGACCTAACTATGGCTACACCTTC. Protein: CASSPTGPNYGYTF.